Below, 18 T cell receptor beta chains from the same sample are listed, as sequenced in a study of blood T cell repertoires in COVID-19 (TCRdb year 2020). Libraries were built with the immunoSEQ multiplex PCR assay. Sourced from immuneACCESS, this table was stored by TCRdb with only in-frame sequences that have V and J called. A share of the clones is absent; for the studies checked, an unresolved V gene accounts for under half, and the remainder has no known explanation. Across this sample there are 300,000 to 400,000 clones, with 90% to 95% seen only once. Around 3.5% of the sample is in the top ten clones. Sequencing was carried out using peripheral blood. Receptors originate from a young woman who had recovered from COVID-19.

The chain carries TRBV7-2 and TRBJ1-1; no clear D gene. This CDR3 spans 13 amino acids. Per the germline V gene, CDR1 is SGHTA and CDR2 is FQGNSA. Trimming took 1 base from V and 3 from J, leaving 6 bases between them. CDR3 residues: CASSLVFDTEAFF. As DNA, the CDR3 is TGTGCCAGCAGCTTAGTCTTTGACACTGAAGCTTTCTTT.

The chain couples TRBV29-1 to TRBJ1-1, with 7 bases matching TRBD1. Germline CDR1 reads SQVTM; CDR2 reads ANQGSEA. V lost 2 bases to trimming and J lost 11 bases; unmatched junction nucleotides: 8. The CDR3 is 12 amino acids. The CDR3 DNA is TGCAGCGTTGAATTCTACGACAGGGCGGCTTTCTTT. Protein product: CSVEFYDRAAFF.

The table lists this clone with a count of one. CDR3 DNA: TGTGCCAGCAGTCCCCCCGGTTCAAGCACAGATACGCAGTATTTT. Its translation is CASSPPGSSTDTQYF. This chain connects TRBV6-2 or TRBV6-3 to TRBJ2-3; D is unresolved. The germline V gene has CDR1 MNHEY and CDR2 SVGEGT. V dropped 5 bases and J dropped 0 bases, with 12 bases sitting between them. The CDR3 loop spans 15 amino acids.

The rearrangement links TRBV7-8 to TRBJ2-3, with D possibly TRBD1 on 5 matching bases. V lost 2 bases, J lost 4 bases, and 13 bases lay in between. The CDR3 has 15 residues. Germline CDR1 SGHVS, CDR2 FQNEAQ. The CDR3 DNA is TGTGCCAGCAGCTTAAGGTGGGGCAGGGCAGATACGCAGTATTTT. It is translated as CASSLRWGRADTQYF.

The gene calls are TRBV11-3 and TRBJ2-1; TRBD1 matches 7 bases. This CDR3 has 15 residues. Germline CDR1 is SGHNT and CDR2 is YENEEA. With V trimmed by 5 bases and J by 0 bases, 4 bases remained unmatched. The DNA for the CDR3 is TGTGCCAGCAGCCAGGGACAGATCTCCTACAATGAGCAGTTCTTC. It is translated as CASSQGQISYNEQFF. Variable domain in full (rest from reference TRBV11-3 and TRBJ2-1): EAGVVQSPRYKIIEKKQPVAFWCNPISGHNTLYWYLQNLGQGPELLIRYENEEAVDDSQLPKDRFSAERLKGVDSTLKIQPAELGDSAVYLCASSQGQISYNEQFFGPGTRLTVL.

CDR3 in amino acids: CASSPRGASGFDEQFF. The CDR3 coding sequence is TGTGCCAGCAGCCCTAGGGGGGCTAGCGGTTTCGATGAGCAGTTCTTC. The J gene is TRBJ2-1, the V gene TRBV9, with D maybe TRBD2 (7 bases). Germline CDR1 is SGDLS and CDR2 is YYNGEE. V lost 4 bases, J lost 8 bases, and 22 bases lay in between. There are 16 residues in the CDR3.

The chain joins TRBV10-1 to TRBJ1-1, with TRBD1 as a possible D gene (5 bases). Trimming left V 6 bases short and J 0 bases short, with 11 bases between. The CDR3 extends over 14 amino acids. Germline CDR1 is WNHNN and CDR2 is SYGVQD (reference sequence). In nucleotides, the CDR3 is TGCGCCAGCAGCCCCGGAGGGGTGAACACTGAAGCTTTCTTT. This translates into CASSPGGVNTEAFF.

V and J are TRBV7-2 and TRBJ1-3; 7 bases line up with TRBD1. This CDR3 region has 14 residues. Unmatched junction bases numbered 4, after V lost 5 bases and J lost 3 bases. The germline gives CDR1 SGHTA, CDR2 FQGNSA. CDR3 residues: CASSADRVGNTIYF. The CDR3 coding sequence is TGTGCCAGCAGCGCCGACAGGGTTGGAAACACCATATATTTT. Using reference TRBV7-2 and TRBJ1-3 for the parts outside the CDR3, the full variable domain is GAGVSQSPSNKVTEKGKDVELRCDPISGHTALYWYRQSLGQGLEFLIYFQGNSAPDKSGLPSDRFSAERTGGSVSTLTIQRTQQEDSAVYLCASSADRVGNTIYFGEGSWLTVV.

The V call is TRBV11-3, the J call TRBJ1-1; the D gene is possibly TRBD1 (6 bases). CDR3 length: 14 amino acids. CDR1 SGHNT and CDR2 YENEEA come from the germline V gene. V was clipped by 5 bases and J by 6 bases, with 16 bases between them. This chain's CDR3 is CASSRGGWGPEAFF. DNA of the CDR3: TGTGCCAGCAGCAGGGGGGGCTGGGGGCCTGAAGCTTTCTTT.

The rearrangement uses TRBV10-2 and TRBJ2-3; D is possibly TRBD1 (6 bases). The CDR3 spans 14 residues. The germline V gene has CDR1 WSHSY and CDR2 SAAADI. With 4 bases removed from V and 6 bases from J, the gap between germline ends came to 14 bases. In nucleotides, the CDR3 is TGCGCCAGCAGTGGCCGGGACAATGGGGATACGCAGTATTTT. It translates to CASSGRDNGDTQYF.

This clone is a singleton in its sample. The chain uses TRBV10-3 and TRBJ1-2, with 8 bases aligning to TRBD1. The CDR3 is 12 amino acids. Germline V gene sequence: CDR1 ENHRY, CDR2 SYGVKD. Written as DNA, the CDR3 is TGTGCGACTAGCGGACAGGGTGATGGCTACACCTTC. Translation: CATSGQGDGYTF.

This chain uses TRBV4-3 with TRBJ2-1; 12 bases line up with TRBD2. Germline V gene data show CDR1 as LGHNA and CDR2 as YSLEER. V shed 0 bases, J shed 4 bases, and the junction held 10 bases outside the gene matches. The CDR3 loop spans 19 amino acids. CDR3 sequence reads: CASSQDLGASGGAYNEQFF. The CDR3 DNA is TGCGCCAGCAGCCAAGATCTCGGGGCTAGCGGGGGGGCATACAATGAGCAGTTCTTC.

V and J are TRBV30 and TRBJ1-5; 7 nucleotides agree with TRBD1. The CDR3 is made up of 15 amino acids. Looked up from germline, CDR1 is GTSNPN and CDR2 is SVGIG (reference sequence). The junction had 8 bases not matched to a gene; V was cut back by 3 bases and J by 3 bases. In DNA form, the CDR3 reads TGTGCCTGGAGCCGGCCGGGACAGTTCAATCAGCCCCAGCATTTT. Protein: CAWSRPGQFNQPQHF.

This chain joins TRBV30 and TRBJ2-1; 7 bases agree with TRBD2. This CDR3 has 16 amino acids. The trim removed 0 bases at V and 4 bases at J, leaving 9 bases unmatched. Germline V gene lookup returns CDR1 GTSNPN and CDR2 SVGIG (reference sequence). As DNA, the CDR3 is TGTGCCTGGAGTGTAAGCGGTAGCGGGTTTTACAATGAGCAGTTCTTC. This gives the protein CAWSVSGSGFYNEQFF.

The chain has TRBV6-5 and TRBJ1-5; 7 nucleotides line up with TRBD1. This CDR3 comprises 15 residues. The V gene end was trimmed by 2 bases and the J gene end by 2 bases; junction bases not matched to a gene: 3. The germline gives CDR1 MNHEY, CDR2 SVGAGI. The CDR3 protein is CASSYRQGGNQPQHF. The CDR3 DNA is TGTGCCAGCAGTTACCGACAGGGTGGCAATCAGCCCCAGCATTTT.

V and J are TRBV4-3 and TRBJ1-3, with 8 bases identical to TRBD1. CDR3 size: 17 residues. Germline-derived CDR1 and CDR2 are LGHNA and YSLEER. Unmatched junction bases numbered 8, after V lost 4 bases and J lost 0 bases. The CDR3 here is CASSPRSGGPSGNTIYF. The CDR3 DNA reads TGCGCCAGCAGCCCCCGGTCAGGGGGCCCCTCTGGAAACACCATATATTTT.

The DNA of the CDR3 is TGTGCCAGCTCACCATCTAAGAACACAGATACGCAGTATTTT. Translation: CASSPSKNTDTQYF. The chain employs TRBV18 and TRBJ2-3; D gene ambiguous. Trimming took off 2 bases at V and 2 bases at J, with 8 bases between the two ends. CDR1 KGHSH and CDR2 LQKENI come from the germline V gene. There are 14 residues in the CDR3.

The chain carries TRBV19 and TRBJ1-3; unclear D gene. The germline V gene encodes CDR1 LNHDA and CDR2 SQIVND (reference sequence). V lost 5 bases, J lost 4 bases, and 15 bases lay in between. The CDR3 extends over 15 amino acids. The CDR3 here is CASSSVPSLGNTIYF. The CDR3 DNA follows: TGTGCCAGTAGTTCCGTTCCCAGTCTCGGAAACACCATATATTTT. Complete variable domain (other parts from reference TRBV19 and TRBJ1-3): DGGITQSPKYLFRKEGQNVTLSCEQNLNHDAMYWYRQDPGQGLRLIYYSQIVNDFQKGDIAEGYSVSREKKESFPLTVTSAQKNPTAFYLCASSSVPSLGNTIYFGEGSWLTVV.